Below are 30 T cell receptor beta chains sequenced from a single sample in a study of vaccination effects on CD4 cells after COVID-19. The antigens these receptors bind are not known. Sequenced by immunoSEQ multiplex PCR; TCRdb stores in-frame clones only, minus some. The sample shows under 70,000 clones, roughly 81% of them seen only once. Cells that had been cultured for roughly eleven days were the source of isolated CD4+ T cells. Each participant was administered two doses of either the BNT162b2 or the mRNA-1273 vaccine. The sequencing used CD4+ T cells from PBMCs cultured without peptide, collected after COVID-19 vaccination. These receptors originate from a human donor who received a COVID-19 vaccine.

The chain links TRBV30 to TRBJ1-1; TRBD1 might be the D (6 bases). CDR3 length equals 13 residues. Trimming took 4 bases from V and 3 from J, leaving 12 bases between them. Per germline, CDR1 GTSNPN and CDR2 SVGIG (reference sequence). This CDR3 is CAWIPRGDTEAFF. In DNA, the CDR3 is TGTGCCTGGATCCCCAGGGGAGACACTGAAGCTTTCTTT. The full variable domain, completed using reference TRBV30 and TRBJ1-1, is SQTIHQWPATLVQPVGSPLSLECTVEGTSNPNLYWYRQAAGRGLQLLFYSVGIGQISSEVPQNLSASRPQDRQFILSSKKLLLSDSGFYLCAWIPRGDTEAFFGQGTRLTVV.

The CDR3 DNA is TGTGCCATCCAACGGGACAAGAGCTCCTACGAGCAGTACGTC. Its translation: CAIQRDKSSYEQYV. V is TRBV10-3 and J is TRBJ2-7; D might be TRBD1 (6 bases). This CDR3 is 14 amino acids long. Germline V gene data show CDR1 as ENHRY and CDR2 as SYGVKD. V was clipped by 8 bases and J by 0 bases, with 14 bases between them.

The chain has TRBV15 and TRBJ2-1; TRBD1 is a possible D gene (5 bases). The CDR3 has 14 residues. V was shortened by 4 bases and J by 5 bases, with 12 bases between the two germline ends. Germline loops: CDR1 LNHNV, CDR2 YYDKDF (reference sequence). This CDR3 is CATSISDSHNEQFF. The CDR3 DNA follows: TGTGCCACCAGCATTTCCGACAGCCACAATGAGCAGTTCTTC. Together with reference TRBV15 and TRBJ2-1, the CDR3 gives the full variable domain: DAMVIQNPRYQVTQFGKPVTLSCSQTLNHNVMYWYQQKSSQAPKLLFHYYDKDFNNEADTPDNFQSRRPNTSFCFLDIRSPGLGDTAMYLCATSISDSHNEQFFGPGTRLTVL.

This sequence joins TRBV30 and TRBJ1-6; weak D call: TRBD1 (6 bases). V lost 5 bases, J lost 9 bases, and 11 bases lay in between. The CDR3 has 12 residues. Germline CDR1 and CDR2: GTSNPN and SVGIG (reference sequence). The CDR3 sequence: CAWYRDGSPLHF. The CDR3 region has the DNA TGTGCCTGGTACAGGGACGGTTCACCCCTCCACTTT.

The V call is TRBV6-5, the J call TRBJ1-1; TRBD1 aligns across 8 bases. The CDR3 spans 15 residues. V dropped 2 bases and J dropped 2; count of bases not matched to a gene: 4. Germline V gives CDR1 MNHEY, CDR2 SVGAGI. In DNA, the CDR3 is TGTGCCAGCAGTTACAGCAGGGGGCGAAACACTGAAGCTTTCTTT. Amino acid sequence: CASSYSRGRNTEAFF.

This rearrangement joins TRBV3-1 (or the pseudogene TRBV3-2) to TRBJ1-1, with TRBD1 matching 10 bases. J lost 3 bases, V lost 4 bases, and 5 bases had no gene match. Germline V CDR1 and CDR2: LGHDT, YNNKEL (reference sequence). The CDR3 has 15 residues. CDR3 region: CASSPRTGGHTEAFF. CDR3 sequence (DNA): TGTGCCAGCAGCCCTAGGACAGGGGGACACACTGAAGCTTTCTTT.

V and J are TRBV10-1 and TRBJ1-6; a weak D match, TRBD1 (5 bases). With 2 bases removed from V and 4 bases from J, the gap between germline ends came to 12 bases. The germline V gene encodes CDR1 WNHNN and CDR2 SYGVQD (reference sequence). This CDR3 is built from 16 residues. The chain's CDR3 is CASSEERGPYNSPLHF. CDR3 DNA sequence: TGCGCCAGCAGTGAGGAGAGGGGCCCATATAATTCACCCCTCCACTTT.

The V gene is TRBV4-3, the J gene TRBJ2-5; 11 nucleotides match TRBD1. Trimming removed 1 base from V and 6 bases from J; junction bases left unmatched: 7. The CDR3 covers 16 residues. Germline V gene sequence: CDR1 LGHNA, CDR2 YSLEER. CDR3 residues: CASSQAGTGGRKTQYF. CDR3 coding DNA: TGCGCCAGCAGCCAAGCTGGGACAGGGGGACGGAAGACCCAGTACTTC.

This chain links TRBV9 with TRBJ1-4; possible D gene TRBD1, 6 bases. V was cut by 2 bases and J by 4 bases, with 12 bases left in between. Germline CDR1 SGDLS, CDR2 YYNGEE. CDR3 length equals 15 residues. CDR3 loop: CASSVRGRVNEKLFF. The CDR3 DNA reads as TGTGCCAGCAGCGTCAGGGGTAGGGTTAATGAAAAACTGTTTTTT.

V and J are TRBV19 and TRBJ2-3; D not resolved. The length of the CDR3 is 14 residues. Germline V gives CDR1 LNHDA, CDR2 SQIVND (reference sequence). V was cut by 4 bases and J by 2 bases, with 10 bases left in between. DNA for the CDR3: TGTGCCAGTAGTACCTCCGTTGACACAGATACGCAGTATTTT. It encodes CASSTSVDTDTQYF.

The rearrangement uses TRBV6-5 and TRBJ1-1; D gene ambiguous. In germline, CDR1 is MNHEY, CDR2 SVGAGI. This CDR3 is 14 amino acids long. V was trimmed by 4 bases and J by 9 bases, leaving 18 bases between them. Here the CDR3 reads CASSFSSLREKAFF. CDR3 DNA: TGTGCCAGCAGTTTTTCATCTTTACGGGAAAAAGCTTTCTTT.

The chain carries TRBV6-6 and TRBJ2-1; D possibly corresponds to TRBD2 (5 bases). The V gene's germline CDR1 is MNHNY and CDR2 SVGAGI (reference sequence). Trimming shortened V by 5 bases and J by 3 bases, and 8 bases separated the two germline ends. This CDR3 contains 13 residues. The CDR3: CASSLRDYNEQFF. The DNA of the CDR3 is TGTGCCAGCAGTCTGAGGGACTACAATGAGCAGTTCTTC.

The CDR3 protein is CASSTTGGRETQYF. CDR3 nucleotide sequence: TGTGCCAGTAGTACGACAGGGGGCCGGGAGACCCAGTACTTC. The chain couples TRBV19 to TRBJ2-5; 10 nucleotides agree with TRBD1. J gave up 5 bases and V 4 bases, and 4 bases lay outside the gene matches. Germline V lookup: CDR1 LNHDA, CDR2 SQIVND (reference sequence). CDR3 length: 14 amino acids.

Only one count was recorded for this clone. The V and J genes are TRBV9 and TRBJ2-5; 9 bases line up with TRBD2. The CDR3 loop spans 17 amino acids. From germline, CDR1 is SGDLS and CDR2 YYNGEE. V lost 0 bases to trimming and J lost 2 bases; unmatched junction nucleotides: 8. CDR3 sequence reads: CASSVGLAGSTQETQYF. The CDR3 DNA reads TGTGCCAGCAGCGTAGGCCTAGCGGGGTCAACACAAGAGACCCAGTACTTC.

The rearrangement joins TRBV28 to TRBJ1-3; a possible D gene is TRBD1 (6 bases). V dropped 6 bases and J dropped 0 bases, with 18 bases sitting between them. The CDR3 has 17 residues. CDR1 and CDR2 (germline): MDHEN, SYDVKM. This CDR3 is CASRGSGTLSSGNTIYF. DNA for the CDR3: TGTGCCAGCAGAGGTTCCGGGACACTGAGCTCTGGAAACACCATATATTTT.

CDR3 DNA sequence: TGTGCCAGCAGCGTTTCCAGGGCCGATTCACCCCTCCACTTT. Translation: CASSVSRADSPLHF. The chain combines TRBV9 with TRBJ1-6, with D perhaps TRBD1 (5 bases). Germline lookup yields CDR1 SGDLS and CDR2 YYNGEE. The length of the CDR3 is 14 residues. Trimming left V 2 bases short and J 8 bases short, with 11 bases between.

The chain joins TRBV6-1 to TRBJ2-7; D not certain. Germline V lookup: CDR1 MNHNS, CDR2 SASEGT. V gave up 0 bases and J gave up 3 bases, with 12 bases separating them. This CDR3 has 15 amino acids. CDR3 bases: TGTGCCAGCAGTGAAGCATATATGGGTCTCTACGAGCAGTACGTC. It encodes CASSEAYMGLYEQYV.

CDR3 residues: CASTEVGTGALREQFF. CDR3 coding DNA: TGTGCCAGCACTGAGGTCGGGACAGGGGCCCTCCGTGAGCAGTTCTTC. The chain is built from TRBV6-1 and TRBJ2-1; 10 bases match TRBD1. The germline gives CDR1 MNHNS, CDR2 SASEGT. After removal of 7 bases from V and 9 bases from J, the junction contained 15 bases not matched to a gene. The CDR3 totals 16 residues.

The J gene is TRBJ2-2, the V gene TRBV11-2; 7 nucleotides line up with TRBD2. Trimming cost V 4 bases and J 4 bases; bases outside gene matches: 12. The CDR3 is 17 amino acids. Germline assignment: CDR1 SGHAT and CDR2 FQNNGV. DNA of the CDR3: TGTGCCAGCAGCTACCCTGCGGCTAGCGGAATCACCGGGGAGCTGTTTTTT. Translating gives CASSYPAASGITGELFF.

This rearrangement joins TRBV7-8 to TRBJ2-7; a weak D match, TRBD2 (5 bases). CDR1 and CDR2 from the germline V gene are SGHVS and FQNEAQ. This CDR3 contains 13 residues. Trimming cost V 1 base and J 3 bases, with 7 bases left between them. The CDR3 DNA is TGTGCCAGCAGCTTAGGTCGGGACTACGAGCAGTACGTC. It encodes CASSLGRDYEQYV.

This chain connects TRBV19 to TRBJ1-1; TRBD1 might be the D (6 bases). The CDR3 extends over 15 amino acids. Trimming cost V 6 bases and J 0 bases, with 14 bases left between them. Germline V gene sequence: CDR1 LNHDA, CDR2 SQIVND (reference sequence). The CDR3 region is CASRMDRQMNTEAFF. The CDR3 bases are TGTGCCAGTAGGATGGACAGACAGATGAACACTGAAGCTTTCTTT.

The gene calls are TRBV11-1 and TRBJ2-5; 10 bases align to TRBD2. The germline V gene has CDR1 SGHAT and CDR2 FQDESV (reference sequence). V was clipped by 3 bases and J by 4 bases; unmatched bases: 8. The CDR3 is 16 amino acids. CDR3 DNA sequence: TGTGCCAGCAGCTTTACGAGCGGGGGGGCCTCAGAGACCCAGTACTTC. The encoded protein is CASSFTSGGASETQYF.

This CDR3 reads CATSGKRGANDPGPYEQYV. CDR3 coding DNA: TGTGCCACCAGCGGGAAAAGAGGGGCAAATGACCCGGGACCTTACGAGCAGTACGTC. The rearrangement joins TRBV15 to TRBJ2-7; D could derive from TRBD1 or TRBD2 (5 bases each). V gave up 5 bases and J gave up 4 bases, with 30 bases separating them. This CDR3 contains 19 residues. Germline loops: CDR1 LNHNV, CDR2 YYDKDF (reference sequence).

The chain carries TRBV28 and TRBJ1-1; 7 bases are shared with TRBD1. CDR1 is MDHEN and CDR2 is SYDVKM in the germline V gene. V trimming: 3 bases; J trimming: 1 base; junction bases outside the gene matches: 11. This CDR3 contains 17 residues. CDR3 nucleotides: TGTGCCAGCAGTTTCCAGGGGGTTAAGAGGACGAACACTGAAGCTTTCTTT. It encodes CASSFQGVKRTNTEAFF.

This clone was counted once. V usage is TRBV24-1 and J usage is TRBJ2-5, with TRBD1 as a possible D gene (5 bases). Per the germline V gene, CDR1 is KGHDR and CDR2 is SFDVKD. This CDR3 contains 13 residues. The V and J ends lost 6 bases and 7 bases respectively, with 14 bases between them. Written as DNA, the CDR3 is TGTGCCACCAGTTCCCCAGGGTCGGGGACCCAGTACTTC. The encoded protein is CATSSPGSGTQYF.

The table lists this clone with a few counts. The chain recombines TRBV30 with TRBJ1-6; D is perhaps TRBD1 (6 bases). Germline V lookup: CDR1 GTSNPN, CDR2 SVGIG (reference sequence). There are 16 residues in the CDR3. Trimming took 3 bases from V and 6 from J, leaving 18 bases between them. The CDR3 reads CAWRIMGGPINSPLHF. The CDR3 DNA follows: TGTGCCTGGAGAATTATGGGGGGCCCTATTAATTCACCCCTCCACTTT.

The chain combines TRBV27 with TRBJ1-2; 7 bases are shared with TRBD1. Germline-derived CDR1 and CDR2 are MNHEY and SMNVEV (reference sequence). After removal of 5 bases from V and 4 bases from J, the junction contained 16 bases not matched to a gene. There are 17 residues in the CDR3. CDR3 residues: CASSPRSTGRSGYGYTF. The CDR3 coding sequence is TGTGCCAGCAGTCCAAGATCGACAGGGCGGTCGGGCTATGGCTACACCTTC.

V gene TRBV19 combines with J gene TRBJ2-4, with 15 bases lining up with TRBD2. Germline values: CDR1 LNHDA, CDR2 SQIVND (reference sequence). This CDR3 comprises 19 residues. V dropped 4 bases and J dropped 7; count of bases not matched to a gene: 14. In DNA form, the CDR3 reads TGTGCCAGTAGTAGCTCAGGACTAGCGGGGGGGCCTCCGATGAACATTCAGTACTTC. As protein: CASSSSGLAGGPPMNIQYF.

J is TRBJ1-1 and V is TRBV15; D not certain. CDR3 length equals 14 residues. V gave up 1 base and J gave up 1 base, with 7 bases separating them. Germline CDR1 is LNHNV and CDR2 is YYDKDF (reference sequence). The CDR3 is CATSRARTNTEAFF. Here the CDR3 DNA reads TGTGCCACCAGCAGAGCTCGGACGAACACTGAAGCTTTCTTT.

This clone was found a few times. The V and J genes are TRBV29-1 and TRBJ1-1, with D possibly matching TRBD1 (6 bases). Trimming pared 5 bases from V and 2 bases from J, leaving 12 bases between. The length of the CDR3 is 13 residues. Germline-derived CDR1 and CDR2 are SQVTM and ANQGSEA. CDR3 residues: CSVRGTFNTEAFF. In DNA, the CDR3 is TGCAGCGTTCGAGGGACATTTAACACTGAAGCTTTCTTT.